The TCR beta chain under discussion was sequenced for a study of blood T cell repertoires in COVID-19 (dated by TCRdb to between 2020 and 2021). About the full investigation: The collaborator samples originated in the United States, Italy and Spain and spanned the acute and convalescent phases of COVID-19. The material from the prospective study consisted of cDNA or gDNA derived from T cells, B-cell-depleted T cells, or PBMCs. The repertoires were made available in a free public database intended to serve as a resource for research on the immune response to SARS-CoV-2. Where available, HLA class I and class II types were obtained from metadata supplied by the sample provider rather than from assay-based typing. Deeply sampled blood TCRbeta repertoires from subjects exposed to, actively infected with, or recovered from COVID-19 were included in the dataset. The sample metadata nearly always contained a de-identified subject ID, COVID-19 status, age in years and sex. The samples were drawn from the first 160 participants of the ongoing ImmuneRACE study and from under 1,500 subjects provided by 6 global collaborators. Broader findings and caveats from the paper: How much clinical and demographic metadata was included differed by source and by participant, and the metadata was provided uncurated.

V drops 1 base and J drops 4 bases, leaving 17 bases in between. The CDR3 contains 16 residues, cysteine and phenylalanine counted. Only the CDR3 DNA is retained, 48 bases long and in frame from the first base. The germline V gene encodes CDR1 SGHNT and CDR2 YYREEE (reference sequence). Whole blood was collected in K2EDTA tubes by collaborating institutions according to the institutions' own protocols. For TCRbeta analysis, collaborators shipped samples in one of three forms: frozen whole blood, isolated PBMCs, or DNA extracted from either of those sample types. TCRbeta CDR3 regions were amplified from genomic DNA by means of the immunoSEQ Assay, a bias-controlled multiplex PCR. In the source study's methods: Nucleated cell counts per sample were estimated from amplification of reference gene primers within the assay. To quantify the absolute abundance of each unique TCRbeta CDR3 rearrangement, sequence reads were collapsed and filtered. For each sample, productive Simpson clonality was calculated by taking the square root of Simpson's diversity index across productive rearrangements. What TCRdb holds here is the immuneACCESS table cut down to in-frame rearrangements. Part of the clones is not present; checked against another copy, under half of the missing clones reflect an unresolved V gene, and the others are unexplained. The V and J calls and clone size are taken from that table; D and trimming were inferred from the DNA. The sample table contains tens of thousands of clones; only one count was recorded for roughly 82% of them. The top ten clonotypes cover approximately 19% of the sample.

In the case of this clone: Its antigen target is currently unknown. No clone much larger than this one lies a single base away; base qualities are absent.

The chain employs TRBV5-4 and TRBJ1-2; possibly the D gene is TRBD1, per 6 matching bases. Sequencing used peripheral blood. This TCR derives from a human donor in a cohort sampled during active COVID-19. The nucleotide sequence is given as TGTGCCAGCAGCTTGCCCGTGGGTCAGGGGAGCTATGGCTACACCTTC. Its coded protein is CASSLPVGQGSYGYTF. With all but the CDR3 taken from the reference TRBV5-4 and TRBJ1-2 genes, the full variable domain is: ETGVTQSPTHLIKTRGQQVTLRCSSQSGHNTVSWYQQALGQGPQFIFQYYREEENGRGNFPPRFSGLQFPNYSSELNVNALELDDSALYLCASSLPVGQGSYGYTFGSGTRLTVV.